This TCR beta chain was sequenced during a study of blood T cell repertoires in COVID-19. Study-level background: Spain, Italy and the United States supplied samples that represented acute and convalescent COVID-19.

In the original analysis: Nucleated cell number was recorded as an estimate derived from reference gene primer amplification. Method: immunoSEQ multiplex PCR; TCRdb's copy keeps in-frame clones and lacks some. V, J and clone size reflect that table, while D and trimming were determined from the DNA. This sample has roughly 150,000 clones, with 85% to 90% found just once. This CDR3 has 17 amino acids. Germline loops: CDR1 MGHRA, CDR2 YSYEKL. The ends lost 7 bases at V and 4 bases at J; junction bases unmatched: 14. The TCR comes from a woman between 40 and 55 years old with acute or convalescent COVID-19. Sequencing was done on a sample of peripheral blood. The rearrangement links TRBV4-1 to TRBJ2-1, with 9 bases aligning to TRBD2. The CDR3 loop is CASNRIPGLAGYNEQFF. CDR3 nucleotides: TGCGCCAGCAACCGCATACCCGGGCTAGCGGGATACAATGAGCAGTTCTTC.